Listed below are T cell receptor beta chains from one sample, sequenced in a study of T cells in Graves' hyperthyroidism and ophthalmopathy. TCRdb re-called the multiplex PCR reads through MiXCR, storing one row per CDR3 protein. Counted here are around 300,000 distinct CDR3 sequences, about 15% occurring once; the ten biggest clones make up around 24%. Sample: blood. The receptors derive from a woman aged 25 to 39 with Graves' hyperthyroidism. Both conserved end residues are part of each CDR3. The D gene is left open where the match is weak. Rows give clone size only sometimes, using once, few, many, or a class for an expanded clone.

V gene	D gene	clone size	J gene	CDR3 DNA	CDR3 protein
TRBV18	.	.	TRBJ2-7	TGTGCCAGCTCACCGACCTCGGAGGAGCAGTACTTC	CASSPTSEEQYF
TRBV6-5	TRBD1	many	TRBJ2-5	TGTGCCAGCAGTTACTCGCAACCTACCGGGACAGGGGTTACTGAGACCCAGTACTTC	CASSYSQPTGTGVTETQYF
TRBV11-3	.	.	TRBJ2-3	TGTGCCAGCAGCCGAGGGGGCGGGAGCCCAGATACGCAGTATTTT	CASSRGGGSPDTQYF
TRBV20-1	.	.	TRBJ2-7	TGCAGTGCTGAAGAGGACAGCCGCTACGAGCAGTACTTC	CSAEEDSRYEQYF
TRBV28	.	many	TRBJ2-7	TGTGCCAGCAGCCGCTACGAGCAGTACTTC	CASSRYEQYF
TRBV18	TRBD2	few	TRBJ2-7	TGTGCCAACTCACCCTACCATCCAGCGGGAGAGGCATACGAGCAGTACTTC	CANSPYHPAGEAYEQYF
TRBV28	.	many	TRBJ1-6	TGTGCCACCTATAGGGGGGCGCAGGCCCTCCACTTT	CATYRGAQALHF
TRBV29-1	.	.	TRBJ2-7	TGCAGCGTTCGAGGGGTCTACGAGCAGTACTTC	CSVRGVYEQYF
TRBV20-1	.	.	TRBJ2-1	TGCAGTGCTCAGGGTAAGAATGAGCAGTTCTTC	CSAQGKNEQFF
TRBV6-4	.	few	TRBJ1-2	TGTGCCAGCAGTGATTCGAGATATGGCTACACCTTC	CASSDSRYGYTF
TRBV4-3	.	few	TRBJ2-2	TGCGCCAGCAGCCAAGGGCGCGGGGTGAACACCGGGGAGCTGTTTTTT	CASSQGRGVNTGELFF
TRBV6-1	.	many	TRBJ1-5	TGTGCCAGCGGGGCACTCCGTCAGCCCCAGCATTTT	CASGALRQPQHF
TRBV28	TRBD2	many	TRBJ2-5	TGTGCCAGCAGCTCGGGACTAGCGACAGAAGAGACCCAGTACTTC	CASSSGLATEETQYF
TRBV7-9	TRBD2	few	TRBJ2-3	TGTGCCAGCAGCTTTCCGAGCGGGAGAGAAGCAGATACGCAGTATTTT	CASSFPSGREADTQYF
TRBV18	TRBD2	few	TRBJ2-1	TGTGCCAGCTCACCAGGACTAGCGGGAGGGCGCGATGAGCAGTTCTTC	CASSPGLAGGRDEQFF
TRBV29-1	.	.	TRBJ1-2	TGCAGCGTCCCGACAGCCGCTAACTATGGCTACACCTTC	CSVPTAANYGYTF
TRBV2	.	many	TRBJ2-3	TGTGCCAGCAGTGTGGAATGGAGGGGGACGGCCACAGATACGCAGTATTTT	CASSVEWRGTATDTQYF
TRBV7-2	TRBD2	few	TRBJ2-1	TGTGCCAGCAGCCAAGAAGCGGGAGTCTCTGAGCAGTTCTTC	CASSQEAGVSEQFF
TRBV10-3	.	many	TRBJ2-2	TGTGCCATCAGGTTGCTAGAGGCCGGGGAGCTGTTTTTT	CAIRLLEAGELFF
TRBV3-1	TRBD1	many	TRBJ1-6	TGTGCCAGCAGCCACCTAGGACAGGGGAATTCACCCCTCCACTTT	CASSHLGQGNSPLHF
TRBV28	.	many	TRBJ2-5	TGTGCCAGCACTGTCGGAGGGACCCAGTACTTC	CASTVGGTQYF
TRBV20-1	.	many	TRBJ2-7	TGCAGTGCTAGAGGGTCAACCTACGAGCAGTACTTC	CSARGSTYEQYF
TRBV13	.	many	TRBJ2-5	TGTGCCAGCAGCTATTTTGCCGGGGAAAAAGAGACCCAGTACTTC	CASSYFAGEKETQYF
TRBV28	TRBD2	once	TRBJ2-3	TGTGCCAGCAGTTATACAGGGACTAGCGCAGATACGCAGTATTTT	CASSYTGTSADTQYF
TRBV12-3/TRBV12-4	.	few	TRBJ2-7	TGTGCCAGCAGTGAAAGCGGGTACCACGAGCAGTACTTC	CASSESGYHEQYF
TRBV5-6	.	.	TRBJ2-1	TGTGCCAGCAGCTTTGACGCCGGGATAGAAAACAATGAGCAGTTCTTC	CASSFDAGIENNEQFF
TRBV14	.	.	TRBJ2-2	TGTGCCAGCCCTCTGGTGGCGACCTTCGAGGGCACCGGGGAGCTGTTTTTT	CASPLVATFEGTGELFF
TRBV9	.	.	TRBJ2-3	TGTGCCAGCAGCTCACACCGGACACTCACAGATACGCAGTATTTT	CASSSHRTLTDTQYF
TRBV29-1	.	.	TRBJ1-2	TGCAGCGTTGAACGGGGTTACGGCTACACCTTC	CSVERGYGYTF
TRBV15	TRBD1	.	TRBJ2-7	TGTGCCACCAGCAGGGACAGGACATACGAGCAGTACTTC	CATSRDRTYEQYF
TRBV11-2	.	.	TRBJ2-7	TGTGCCAGCAGCCGTACAGGGAGGCGCTACGAGCAGTACTTC	CASSRTGRRYEQYF
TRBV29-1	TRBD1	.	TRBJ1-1	TGCAGCGTTGAATCTGGGACAGGGGGCGCGGTCACTGAAGCTTTCTTT	CSVESGTGGAVTEAFF
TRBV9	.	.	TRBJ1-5	TGTGCCAGCAGCGGAGAAAGGGGGTTGGATCAGCCCCAGCATTTT	CASSGERGLDQPQHF
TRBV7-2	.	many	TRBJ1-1	TGTGCCAGCAGCTTAAGCGCGACAGTAAACACTGAAGCTTTCTTT	CASSLSATVNTEAFF
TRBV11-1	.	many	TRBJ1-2	TGTGCCAGCAGCTTAGCACCAGGGCACTATGGCTACACCTTC	CASSLAPGHYGYTF
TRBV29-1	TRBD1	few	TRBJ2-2	TGCAGCGGCCGGGACAGGGATGCCGGGGAGCTGTTTTTT	CSGRDRDAGELFF
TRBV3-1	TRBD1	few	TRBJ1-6	TGTGCCAGCAGCCAGATGGGGACAGGAATAAATTCACCCCTCCACTTT	CASSQMGTGINSPLHF
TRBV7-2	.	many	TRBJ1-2	TGTGCCAGCAGCCGAGACGTATATGGCTACACCTTC	CASSRDVYGYTF
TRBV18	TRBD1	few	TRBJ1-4	TGTGCCAGCTCACCATCCCAGGGGGTAACTAATGAAAAACTGTTTTTT	CASSPSQGVTNEKLFF
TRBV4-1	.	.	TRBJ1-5	TGCGCCAGCAGCCTGACATTTGAACAGCCCCAGCATTTT	CASSLTFEQPQHF
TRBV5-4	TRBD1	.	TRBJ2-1	TGTGCCAGCGGGGCCCCCAGGGGGTTGTCCTACAATGAGCAGTTCTTC	CASGAPRGLSYNEQFF
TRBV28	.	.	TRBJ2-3	TGTGCCAGCAGTGCCTACCCTGGAGGGGTCACAGATACGCAGTATTTT	CASSAYPGGVTDTQYF
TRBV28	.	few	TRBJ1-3	TGTGCCAGCAGCCCCACATTGATCCCTGGAAACACCATATATTTT	CASSPTLIPGNTIYF
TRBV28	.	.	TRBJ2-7	TGTGCCAGCAGCCTCTCCTGGGGGTACGAGCAGTACTTC	CASSLSWGYEQYF
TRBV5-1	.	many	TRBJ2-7	TGCGCCAGCAGCTTGACCGCTGGGGACCACGAGCAGTACTTC	CASSLTAGDHEQYF
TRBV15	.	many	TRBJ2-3	TGTGCCACCAGCAGAGATCGCGGAGGGGCCGGCACAGATACGCAGTATTTT	CATSRDRGGAGTDTQYF
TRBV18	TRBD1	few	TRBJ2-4	TGTGCCAGCTCACCGGGACAGATAGCCAAAAACATTCAGTACTTC	CASSPGQIAKNIQYF
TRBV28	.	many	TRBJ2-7	TGTGCCAGCAGTATGACAGGGCTCGGGGGCGAGCAGTACTTC	CASSMTGLGGEQYF
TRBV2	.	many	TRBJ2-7	TGTGCCAGCAGCCGGGACCCTGCCTACGAGCAGTACTTC	CASSRDPAYEQYF